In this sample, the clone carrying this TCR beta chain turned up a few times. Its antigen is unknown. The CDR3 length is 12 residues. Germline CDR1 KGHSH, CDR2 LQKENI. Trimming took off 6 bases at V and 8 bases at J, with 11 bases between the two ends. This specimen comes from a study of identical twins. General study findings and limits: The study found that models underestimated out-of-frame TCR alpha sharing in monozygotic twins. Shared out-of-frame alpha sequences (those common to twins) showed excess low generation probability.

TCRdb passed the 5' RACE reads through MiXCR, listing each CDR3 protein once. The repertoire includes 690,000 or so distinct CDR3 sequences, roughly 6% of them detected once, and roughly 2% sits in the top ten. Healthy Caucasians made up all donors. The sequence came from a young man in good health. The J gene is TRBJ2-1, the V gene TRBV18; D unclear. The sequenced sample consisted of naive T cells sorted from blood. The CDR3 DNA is TGTGCCAGCTCCCCTTCTCTTCATGAGCAGTTCTTC. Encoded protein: CASSPSLHEQFF.